One T cell receptor (beta chain) is described in this entry. The assay was immunoSEQ multiplex PCR, and TCRdb's table has in-frame clones only and misses some. The sample includes 260,000 or so clones, just over 85% of them seen just once. The data were obtained in a study of blood T cell repertoires in COVID-19. Cohorts were assigned according to the clinical history that participants reported. Two negative PCRs, clearance, or symptom resolution had been documented for recovered Cohort 3 donors. The sample was PBMCs or T cells enriched from blood (not recorded which). This clonotype was sampled from a young man who had recovered from COVID-19.

The CDR3 DNA follows: TGTGCCAGTTCCGCCCTAGCGGGGGGGTTTATCGATGAGCAGTTCTTC. It codes for CASSALAGGFIDEQFF. The chain uses TRBV19 and TRBJ2-1; 12 bases match TRBD2. The CDR3 is 16 residues long. Germline values: CDR1 LNHDA, CDR2 SQIVND (reference sequence). V shed 8 bases, J shed 8 bases, and the junction held 13 bases outside the gene matches.